What follows are 17 T cell receptor beta chains derived from one specimen sequenced in a study of blood T cell repertoires in COVID-19 (TCRdb year 2020). Library preparation employed the immunoSEQ multiplex PCR assay. TCRdb re-hosts the immuneACCESS table, in-frame sequences only. Its copies lack some clones; in the studies checked, an unresolved V gene accounts for under half of them, and the cause for the rest is not known. Within this sample are 70,000 to 90,000 clones, with roughly 86% of them counted one time only. Of the sample, over 25% is held by the ten largest clones. Sequenced: peripheral blood. Source of these receptors: a man aged 50 or older with acute or convalescent COVID-19.

This clone was seen just once. CDR3 loop: CASQNTEAFF. In DNA form, the CDR3 reads TGTGCCAGCCAAAACACTGAAGCTTTCTTT. The chain combines TRBV6-5 with TRBJ1-1; the D is unclear. Germline assignment: CDR1 MNHEY and CDR2 SVGAGI. This CDR3 comprises 10 residues. The V end was cut by 8 bases, the J end by 2 bases, with 3 bases between.

This chain links TRBV5-6 with TRBJ1-5; D is perhaps TRBD1 (6 bases). V was pared by 3 bases and J by 2 bases, with 18 bases between. CDR3 length equals 17 residues. Germline CDR1 SGHDT, CDR2 YYEEEE. CDR3 nucleotide sequence: TGTGCCAGCAGCTCTAGTCCAGGGGCCGGTGGCAATCAGCCCCAGCATTTT. Residues: CASSSSPGAGGNQPQHF.

The rearrangement joins TRBV7-9 to TRBJ2-3, with 7 positions matching TRBD2. The CDR3 totals 14 residues. V lost 2 bases to trimming and J lost 4 bases; unmatched junction nucleotides: 3. The V gene's germline CDR1 is SEHNR and CDR2 FQNEAQ (reference sequence). CDR3 coding DNA: TGTGCCAGCAGCTTAAGCGGGGTGGCAGATACGCAGTATTTT. This codes for CASSLSGVADTQYF.

The CDR3 region is CASRDRGYYEQYF. CDR3 nucleotide sequence: TGTGCCAGCAGAGACAGGGGGTACTACGAGCAGTACTTC. V and J are TRBV6-5 and TRBJ2-7, with 9 bases that match TRBD1. Germline trimming cut 6 bases from V and 3 bases from J; bases unmatched to any gene: 3. CDR1 and CDR2 (germline): MNHEY, SVGAGI. The CDR3 is made up of 13 amino acids.

The rearrangement links TRBV7-8 to TRBJ2-5; 7 nucleotides line up with TRBD2. With V trimmed by 1 base and J by 4 bases, 6 bases remained unmatched. CDR1 and CDR2 (germline): SGHVS, FQNEAQ. The CDR3 is 15 amino acids. The CDR3: CASSLGLAGRETQYF. The DNA of the CDR3 is TGTGCCAGCAGCTTAGGACTAGCCGGGAGAGAGACCCAGTACTTC. The variable domain in full, with the rest retrieved from reference TRBV7-8 and TRBJ2-5, is GAGVSQSPRYKVAKRGQDVALRCDPISGHVSLFWYQQALGQGPEFLTYFQNEAQLDKSGLPSDRFFAERPEGSVSTLKIQRTQQEDSAVYLCASSLGLAGRETQYFGPGTRLLVL.

The rearrangement joins TRBV5-1 to TRBJ2-3, with TRBD1 matching over 8 bases. From germline, CDR1 is SGHRS and CDR2 YFSETQ. V was pared by 2 bases and J by 1 base, with 6 bases of the junction left unmatched. CDR3 length equals 16 residues. This chain's CDR3 is CASSLSLTGGTDTQYF. CDR3 coding DNA: TGCGCCAGCAGCTTAAGTTTGACAGGGGGCACAGATACGCAGTATTTT.

The gene calls are TRBV7-9 and TRBJ1-2; the D gene is possibly TRBD1 (6 bases). V was shortened by 5 bases and J by 4 bases, with 14 bases between the two germline ends. Germline V gene data show CDR1 as SEHNR and CDR2 as FQNEAQ (reference sequence). The CDR3 extends over 14 amino acids. The CDR3 region is CASSESGVGYGYTF. CDR3 coding DNA: TGTGCCAGCAGCGAATCAGGGGTGGGCTATGGCTACACCTTC.

The J gene is TRBJ1-1, the V gene TRBV6-6; 9 bases map to TRBD1. CDR3 length: 14 residues. The germline CDR1 and CDR2 sequences are MNHNY and SVGAGI (reference sequence). V shed 6 bases and J 1 base; nucleotides not matched to a gene: 3. This CDR3 is CASSTTGGNTEAFF. The CDR3 DNA sequence: TGTGCCAGCAGCACGACAGGGGGGAACACTGAAGCTTTCTTT.

The V and J genes are TRBV4-1 and TRBJ1-2, with D perhaps matching TRBD1 (5 bases). The V gene's germline CDR1 is MGHRA and CDR2 YSYEKL. V was trimmed by 3 bases and J by 0 bases, leaving 11 bases between them. The CDR3 extends over 15 amino acids. CDR3 nucleotides: TGCGCCAGCAGCCAGGAGGGGTTAGCTAACTATGGCTACACCTTC. It is translated as CASSQEGLANYGYTF.

This sequence joins TRBV19 and TRBJ1-2; D gene unclear. Germline values: CDR1 LNHDA, CDR2 SQIVND (reference sequence). V lost 2 bases and J lost 5, with 15 bases in between. The CDR3 has 15 residues. This CDR3 is CASSISPRSVYGYTF. CDR3 DNA: TGTGCCAGTAGTATAAGCCCCAGGTCGGTATATGGCTACACCTTC.

V gene TRBV7-9 combines with J gene TRBJ1-1; D is possibly TRBD1 (5 bases). The germline V gene encodes CDR1 SEHNR and CDR2 FQNEAQ (reference sequence). Trimming took off 3 bases at V and 5 bases at J, with 16 bases between the two ends. The CDR3 loop spans 15 amino acids. CDR3 loop: CASSFNQGLGTEAFF. The CDR3 bases are TGTGCCAGCAGCTTTAATCAGGGATTGGGGACTGAAGCTTTCTTT.

This sequence joins TRBV5-4 and TRBJ1-2; 9 nucleotides line up with TRBD1. Per the germline V gene, CDR1 is SGHNT and CDR2 is YYREEE (reference sequence). This CDR3 contains 14 residues. Losses at the gene ends were 9 bases for V and 5 bases for J; bases not matched to a gene: 11. In DNA, the CDR3 is TGTGCCACCCTTCCGGGACAGGGACCTTATGGCTACACCTTC. It codes for CATLPGQGPYGYTF. The full variable domain, in which reference TRBV5-4 and TRBJ1-2 provide the parts outside the CDR3, is ETGVTQSPTHLIKTRGQQVTLRCSSQSGHNTVSWYQQALGQGPQFIFQYYREEENGRGNFPPRFSGLQFPNYSSELNVNALELDDSALYLCATLPGQGPYGYTFGSGTRLTVV.

V gene TRBV6-4 combines with J gene TRBJ2-1; 9 positions match TRBD2. Germline V gene data show CDR1 as MRHNA and CDR2 as SNTAGT. The V and J ends lost 5 bases and 6 bases, in that order; junction bases with no gene match: 5. The CDR3 spans 14 residues. CDR3 protein: CASSPGLAFNEQFF. CDR3 sequence (DNA): TGTGCCAGCAGTCCGGGACTAGCTTTCAATGAGCAGTTCTTC.

The chain recombines TRBV20-1 with TRBJ2-7; unclear D gene. The CDR3 sequence is 12 residues long. Looked up from germline, CDR1 is DFQATT and CDR2 is SNEGSKA (reference sequence). The germline V and J ends were trimmed by 3 bases and 3 bases, with 9 bases remaining between them. CDR3 amino acids: CSASGQNYEQYF. The CDR3 bases are TGCAGTGCTAGTGGTCAGAACTACGAGCAGTACTTC.

The chain employs TRBV6-5 and TRBJ1-6; no clear D gene. The germline gives CDR1 MNHEY, CDR2 SVGAGI. Trimming removed 3 bases at V and 3 bases at J, with 6 bases between. This CDR3 has 14 amino acids. The CDR3 DNA follows: TGTGCCAGCAGTTATAGACTCTATAATTCACCCCTCCACTTT. It specifies CASSYRLYNSPLHF.

This chain links TRBV11-3 with TRBJ2-1, with 9 nucleotides matching TRBD2. Germline-derived CDR1 and CDR2 are SGHNT and YENEEA. The CDR3 is 15 amino acids. After removal of 1 base from V and 6 bases from J, the junction contained 4 bases not matched to a gene. This CDR3 is CASSLGLAGVNEQFF. The CDR3 bases are TGTGCCAGCAGCTTAGGGTTAGCGGGGGTCAATGAGCAGTTCTTC.

This clone was picked up one time. The V and J genes are TRBV5-1 and TRBJ2-7, with TRBD2 as a possible D gene (6 bases). The CDR3 has 14 amino acids. V gave up 4 bases and J gave up 2 bases, with 13 bases separating them. Germline V gene data show CDR1 as SGHRS and CDR2 as YFSETQ. The CDR3 is CASSIADPPYEQYF. CDR3 nucleotide sequence: TGCGCCAGCAGCATAGCGGACCCCCCCTACGAGCAGTACTTC.